This TCR beta chain came from a study of vaccination effects on CD4 cells after COVID-19. Study observations and caveats: From healthy vaccinees, only 1 of 255 vaccine-induced clones also reacted to common cold coronaviruses. There was marked clonal contraction among infection- and vaccine-induced clones late after vaccination.

With regard to this clone: Its antigen is currently unknown.

Pools of viral peptides were used by the ViraFEST assay to expand antigen-specific CD4+ T cells ahead of sequencing. A roughly 10-day culture period preceded the isolation of CD4+ T cells. Clones were read by immunoSEQ multiplex PCR, and TCRdb kept only the in-frame ones, dropping some. The data contain around 83,000 clones, roughly four fifths of them seen just once; the ten biggest clones take up roughly 1.7%. Sample: CD4+ T cells from PBMCs cultured with HCoV-229E spike peptides, taken before COVID-19 vaccination. The TCR was taken from a human donor who received a COVID-19 vaccine.

DNA of the CDR3: TGTGCCAGCAGCTCTCCAAGGTTGACTAGCGTAGAGACCCAGTACTTC. Residues: CASSSPRLTSVETQYF. The J gene is TRBJ2-5, the V gene TRBV7-2; 8 bases map to TRBD2. CDR3 length equals 16 residues. Germline trimming cut 4 bases from V and 4 bases from J; bases unmatched to any gene: 11. In germline, CDR1 is SGHTA, CDR2 FQGNSA. The whole variable domain, remainder taken from reference TRBV7-2 and TRBJ2-5, is GAGVSQSPSNKVTEKGKDVELRCDPISGHTALYWYRQSLGQGLEFLIYFQGNSAPDKSGLPSDRFSAERTGGSVSTLTIQRTQQEDSAVYLCASSSPRLTSVETQYFGPGTRLLVL.